Sequencing of this TCR beta chain was carried out in a study of regulatory T cells in long-lasting Graves disease. Study-wide findings and caveats: Patients whose Graves' disease persisted exhibited lower TCR diversity than those newly diagnosed.

Time point indicated: persistent/refractory GD, antithyroid drugs over 5 years with positive TRAb. The TCR library was prepared using RNA isolated from PBMCs. Sequencing libraries for TCR beta were prepared with iRepertoire HTBI primers and Arm-PCR of CDR3 regions. In TCRdb, the multiplex PCR reads were re-called with MiXCR into one record per CDR3 protein. The sample has more than 300,000 distinct CDR3 sequences, 15% to 20% seen once. This clonotype was detected many times. Its matching antigen is unknown. Sequences were derived from peripheral blood mononuclear cells (PBMCs), sampled when the disease was refractory, from a patient treated with antithyroid drugs. The sequence came from a female donor with Graves disease.

CDR3 coding DNA: TGTGCCACCAGGAGCGGGCTGGGCACTGAAGCTTTCTTT. Residues: CATRSGLGTEAFF. J is TRBJ1-1 and V is TRBV24-1; unclear D gene. Trimming shortened V by 7 bases and J by 4 bases, and 12 bases separated the two germline ends. From germline, CDR1 is KGHDR and CDR2 SFDVKD. There are 13 residues in the CDR3.